These 5 T cell receptor beta chains were all obtained from the same sample, sequenced in a study of T cells of healthy individuals (dated by TCRdb to about 2018). Library preparation used 5' RACE. Sequencing took place on an Illumina MiSeq. The public reads were reanalyzed by TCRdb: fastp trimming at Q25, MiXCR alignment, in-frame beta chains only. CDR3 protein sequences are deduplicated, and each keeps its most common genes and DNA. The sample table records some 69,000 distinct CDR3 sequences; 15% to 20% of these occur just once. The ten top clones hold about 4.7% of the sample. All receptors come from a human donor in good health.

This clonotype was seen many times. J is TRBJ1-2 and V is TRBV3-1; tentative D call: TRBD1 (5 bases). The CDR3 extends over 13 amino acids. The germline gives CDR1 LGHDT, CDR2 YNNKEL (reference sequence). Trimming stripped 2 bases from V and 4 bases from J, with 8 bases between. The chain's CDR3 is CASSQQGSYGYTF. In nucleotides, the CDR3 is TGTGCCAGCAGCCAACAGGGAAGCTATGGCTACACCTTC.

This clonotype occurred many times. The CDR3 coding sequence is TGCGCCAGCAGCCAAGGGAGAGGGAGGAGCACTGAAGCTTTCTTT. The encoded protein is CASSQGRGRSTEAFF. The chain has TRBV4-1 and TRBJ1-1, with D hard to call. V lost 1 base and J 4 bases, leaving 13 bases between the germline ends. Germline V lookup: CDR1 MGHRA, CDR2 YSYEKL. The CDR3 has 15 amino acids.

The rearrangement joins TRBV18 to TRBJ1-6; D is uncertain. Trimming removed 2 bases from V and 3 bases from J, with 2 bases in between. Germline loops: CDR1 KGHSH, CDR2 LQKENI. CDR3 length equals 13 residues. CDR3 loop: CASSPIYNSPLHF. CDR3 nucleotides: TGTGCCAGCTCACCAATCTATAATTCACCCCTCCACTTT.

Ten or more counts support this clonotype. The chain recombines TRBV2 with TRBJ2-5; D ambiguous. Trimming left V 6 bases short and J 0 bases short, with 5 bases between. This CDR3 spans 12 amino acids. Germline lookup yields CDR1 SNHLY and CDR2 FYNNEI. CDR3 in amino acids: CASRDNQETQYF. The CDR3 nucleotides are TGTGCCAGCAGAGATAACCAAGAGACCCAGTACTTC. Using reference TRBV2 and TRBJ2-5 for the parts outside the CDR3, the full variable domain is EPEVTQTPSHQVTQMGQEVILRCVPISNHLYFYWYRQILGQKVEFLVSFYNNEISEKSEIFDDQFSVERPDGSNFTLKIRSTKLEDSAMYFCASRDNQETQYFGPGTRLLVL.

This clonotype was found many times. This rearrangement joins TRBV14 to TRBJ2-3; D may be TRBD2 (7 bases). V was pared by 0 bases and J by 14 bases, with 21 bases between. The CDR3 extends over 15 amino acids. The germline V gene has CDR1 SGHDN and CDR2 FVKESK. The CDR3 bases are TGTGCCAGCAGCCAAGATCAGGGCGCGGGGGCCCGTCGGTATTTT. It is translated as CASSQDQGAGARRYF.